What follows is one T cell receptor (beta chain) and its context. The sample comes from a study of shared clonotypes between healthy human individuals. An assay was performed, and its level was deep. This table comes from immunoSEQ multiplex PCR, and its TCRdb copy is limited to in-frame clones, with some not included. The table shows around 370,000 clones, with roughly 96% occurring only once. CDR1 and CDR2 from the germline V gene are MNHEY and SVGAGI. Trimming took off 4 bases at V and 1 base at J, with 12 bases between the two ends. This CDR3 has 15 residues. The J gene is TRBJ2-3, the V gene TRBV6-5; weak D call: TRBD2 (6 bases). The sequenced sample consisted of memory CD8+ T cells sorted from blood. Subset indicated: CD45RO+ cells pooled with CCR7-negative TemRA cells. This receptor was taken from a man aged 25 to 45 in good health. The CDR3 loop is CASSWRGPRTDTQYF. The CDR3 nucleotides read TGTGCCAGCAGTTGGAGGGGACCCCGCACAGATACGCAGTATTTT.